This T cell receptor beta chain was found in a study of blood T cell repertoires in COVID-19. On the study more broadly: The origin of the acute and convalescent COVID-19 samples was the United States, Italy and Spain. The analysed material was cDNA or gDNA that came from T cells, B-cell-depleted T cells, or PBMCs.

Per the original data handling: Amplifying reference gene primers gave estimates of nucleated cell counts. This table comes from immunoSEQ multiplex PCR, and its TCRdb copy is limited to in-frame clones, with some not included. V and J calls and clone size are copied from that table; D and trimming were computed from the DNA. There are over 250,000 clones in the sample; 86% occur only once, and roughly 13% lies in the top ten. The CDR3 runs to 15 residues. The germline V gene has CDR1 LNHDA and CDR2 SQIVND (reference sequence). Unmatched junction bases numbered 4, after V lost 6 bases and J lost 0 bases. Seattle patients were enrolled while actively infected and followed longitudinally.

The receptor's source is a woman between 70 and 85 years old with COVID-19, enrolled during active disease. V is TRBV19 and J is TRBJ2-1; 8 bases map to TRBD2. Sample: peripheral blood. The CDR3 region is CASRESGGSYNEQFF. CDR3 nucleotides: TGTGCCAGTAGAGAAAGCGGGGGCTCCTACAATGAGCAGTTCTTC.